The 22 T cell receptor beta chains reported below all come from one sample, sequenced in a study of early T cells in non-severe SARS-CoV-2 infection. TCRdb re-called the 5' RACE reads with MiXCR, one entry per CDR3 protein. Seen here are 80,000 to 95,000 distinct CDR3 sequences, 14% to 15% observed once, and the top ten hold about a tenth. The sequencing input was whole blood. The receptors come from an adult who was a healthcare worker with PCR-confirmed SARS-CoV-2 infection or an uninfected control (not recorded which).

This clonotype was counted only a few times. The chain links TRBV10-3 to TRBJ1-1; no clear D. Germline CDR1 reads ENHRY; CDR2 reads SYGVKD. The CDR3 is 13 residues long. Trimming stripped 7 bases from V and 6 bases from J, with 15 bases between. This CDR3 is CAIKSVRVAEAFF. The CDR3 DNA reads TGTGCCATCAAATCAGTTAGGGTCGCTGAAGCTTTCTTT.

The chain uses TRBV12-3 or TRBV12-4 and TRBJ2-7; 9 bases are shared with TRBD1. V was pared by 5 bases and J by 4 bases, with 9 bases of the junction left unmatched. The CDR3 runs 15 residues. The CDR3 region is CASSLQGASLYEQYF. The DNA for the CDR3 is TGTGCCAGCAGTCTACAGGGGGCTTCACTGTACGAGCAGTACTTC.

This clonotype has only a few counts. The chain is built from TRBV6-5 and TRBJ1-1; D is uncertain. Germline values: CDR1 MNHEY, CDR2 SVGAGI. Trimming removed 0 bases at V and 8 bases at J, with 10 bases between. There are 13 residues in the CDR3. The CDR3 loop reads CASSYSKGGEAFF. The CDR3 coding sequence is TGTGCCAGCAGTTACTCGAAAGGCGGAGAAGCTTTCTTT.

This clonotype was seen a handful of times. This chain joins TRBV2 and TRBJ1-4, with D tentatively TRBD1 (6 bases). The germline V and J ends were trimmed by 6 bases and 6 bases, with 14 bases remaining between them. The CDR3 runs 14 residues. The germline V gene encodes CDR1 SNHLY and CDR2 FYNNEI. CDR3 protein: CASRSRGYDEKLFF. Here the CDR3 DNA reads TGTGCCAGCAGGTCCAGGGGTTACGATGAAAAACTGTTTTTT.

A few counts support this clonotype. The rearrangement links TRBV5-4 to TRBJ2-2; D uncertain. The germline V gene encodes CDR1 SGHNT and CDR2 YYREEE (reference sequence). Deletions cut 1 base from V and 8 bases from J, with 9 bases between. The CDR3 has 13 residues. The CDR3 region is CASSLNPPGELFF. The CDR3 nucleotides are TGTGCCAGCAGCTTGAACCCCCCGGGGGAGCTGTTTTTT.

This chain links TRBV6-1 with TRBJ2-1; D possibly corresponds to TRBD1 (6 bases). V was cut by 4 bases and J by 4 bases, with 11 bases left in between. The CDR3 is 14 amino acids. In germline, CDR1 is MNHNS, CDR2 SASEGT. The CDR3 here is CASSGTDRYNEQFF. CDR3 in DNA: TGTGCCAGCAGTGGAACGGACAGATACAATGAGCAGTTCTTC.

The chain uses TRBV25-1 and TRBJ1-4, with a possible D match to TRBD1 (6 bases). Trimming shortened V by 1 base and J by 5 bases, and 14 bases separated the two germline ends. Germline assignment: CDR1 MGHDK and CDR2 SYGVNS. The CDR3 has 16 amino acids. The CDR3 DNA reads as TGTGCCAGCAGTGAATCGCACGGGGGCCGAAATGAAAAACTGTTTTTT. It codes for CASSESHGGRNEKLFF. The full variable domain, its missing parts supplied by reference TRBV25-1 and TRBJ1-4, is EADIYQTPRYLVIGTGKKITLECSQTMGHDKMYWYQQDPGMELHLIHYSYGVNSTEKGDLSSESTVSRIRTEHFPLTLESARPSHTSQYLCASSESHGGRNEKLFFGSGTQLSVL.

This clonotype has more than one count but fewer than ten. The rearrangement uses TRBV7-9 and TRBJ2-1; D is perhaps TRBD1 (6 bases). The germline gives CDR1 SEHNR, CDR2 FQNEAQ (reference sequence). This CDR3 is 16 amino acids long. The V end was cut by 7 bases, the J end by 8 bases, with 24 bases between. As DNA, the CDR3 is TGTGCCAGCACCATATCCACAGGGTTTACAATTGATGAGCAGTTCTTC. It encodes CASTISTGFTIDEQFF.

The chain employs TRBV28 and TRBJ1-2; no clear D gene. The CDR3 has 11 amino acids. Looked up from germline, CDR1 is MDHEN and CDR2 is SYDVKM. The ends were cut back, 10 bases at V and 2 bases at J, with 8 bases in the middle. The CDR3, as DNA: TGTGCCATCAAATCGAACTATGGCTACACCTTC. Translating it yields CAIKSNYGYTF.

The CDR3 loop reads CASSPALGGNNEQFF. For the CDR3, the DNA is TGTGCCAGCAGTCCTGCGCTAGGGGGTAACAATGAGCAGTTCTTC. The V gene is TRBV12-3 or TRBV12-4, the J gene TRBJ2-1, with a tentative D call TRBD1 (6 bases). The CDR3 runs to 15 residues. The V gene lost 5 bases and the J gene lost 5 bases, with 16 bases spanning the gap.

The chain links TRBV3-1 to TRBJ2-1; D tentatively fits TRBD1 or TRBD2 (5 bases each). The V end was cut by 2 bases, the J end by 5 bases, with 10 bases between. The CDR3 covers 14 residues. CDR1 is LGHDT, CDR2 YNNKEL, per germline (reference sequence). The CDR3 DNA reads TGTGCCAGCAGCCAAAGGGACCATCACAATGAGCAGTTCTTC. Translation gives CASSQRDHHNEQFF.

The chain carries TRBV29-1 and TRBJ1-2; D unresolved. V was shortened by 0 bases and J by 0 bases, with 5 bases between the two germline ends. This CDR3 contains 13 residues. Germline V gene lookup returns CDR1 SQVTM and CDR2 ANQGSEA. The CDR3, as DNA: TGCAGCGTTGAAGATCTGTCTAACTATGGCTACACCTTC. Protein product: CSVEDLSNYGYTF.

V is TRBV6-5 and J is TRBJ2-6, with 7 positions matching TRBD1. The V and J ends lost 6 bases and 0 bases, in that order; junction bases with no gene match: 2. The CDR3 covers 15 residues. CDR1 MNHEY and CDR2 SVGAGI come from the germline V gene. This chain's CDR3 is CASRGQSSGANVLTF. Here the CDR3 DNA reads TGTGCCAGCAGGGGACAGTCCTCTGGGGCCAACGTCCTGACTTTC.

In this sample, this clonotype turned up a few times. This sequence joins TRBV12-3 or TRBV12-4 and TRBJ1-2; D remains unclear. V shed 3 bases and J shed 2 bases, with 10 bases lying between them. The CDR3 extends over 14 amino acids. This CDR3 is CASSFSAGNYGYTF. The CDR3 DNA reads as TGTGCCAGCAGTTTTTCAGCTGGGAACTATGGCTACACCTTC.

This clonotype was detected only a few times. The rearrangement uses TRBV12-3 or TRBV12-4 and TRBJ1-3; TRBD1 matches 11 bases. There are 14 residues in the CDR3. After removal of 9 bases from V and 9 bases from J, the junction contained 10 bases not matched to a gene. The CDR3 sequence: CASRAGTGGRTIYF. In nucleotides, the CDR3 is TGTGCCAGTCGCGCCGGGACAGGGGGACGCACCATATATTTT.

V is TRBV20-1 and J is TRBJ2-1, with 14 bases fitting TRBD2. This CDR3 is built from 14 residues. V shed 4 bases, J shed 8 bases, and the junction held 4 bases outside the gene matches. CDR1 is DFQATT, CDR2 SNEGSKA, per germline (reference sequence). CDR3 bases: TGCAGTGCTACCGGACTAGCGGGGGGTTATGAGCAGTTCTTC. Amino acid sequence: CSATGLAGGYEQFF.

The chain uses TRBV28 and TRBJ2-7, with 12 nucleotides matching TRBD2. The V segment lost 6 bases and the J segment 2 bases; nucleotides outside the gene matches: 5. CDR3 size: 15 residues. CDR1 and CDR2 from the germline V gene are MDHEN and SYDVKM. The CDR3 loop reads CASRATSGGPYEQYF. Here the CDR3 DNA reads TGTGCCAGCAGAGCTACTAGCGGGGGGCCCTACGAGCAGTACTTC.

The CDR3 loop is CASSDGTSGDGGELFF. The CDR3 region has the DNA TGTGCCAGCAGTGATGGGACTAGCGGGGACGGCGGGGAGCTGTTTTTT. This rearrangement joins TRBV6-1 to TRBJ2-2; the match to TRBD2 covers 13 bases. Germline trimming cut 3 bases from V and 7 bases from J; bases unmatched to any gene: 5. Germline V gene lookup returns CDR1 MNHNS and CDR2 SASEGT. This CDR3 contains 16 residues.

This clonotype was counted a few times. The rearrangement joins TRBV28 to TRBJ2-1; tentatively, D is TRBD2 (5 bases). In germline, CDR1 is MDHEN, CDR2 SYDVKM. V lost 3 bases and J lost 4, with 16 bases in between. This CDR3 has 16 residues. The CDR3 DNA follows: TGTGCCAGCAGTTTCCCAACTAGAGCTCGGTACAATGAGCAGTTCTTC. Protein sequence: CASSFPTRARYNEQFF.

This clonotype was seen a few times. V and J are TRBV28 and TRBJ1-1; D unclear. The CDR3 has 11 amino acids. CDR1 MDHEN and CDR2 SYDVKM come from the germline V gene. Trimming stripped 2 bases from V and 6 bases from J, with 4 bases between. The CDR3 loop reads CASSLVSEAFF. CDR3 bases: TGTGCCAGCAGTTTAGTCTCTGAAGCTTTCTTT.

V and J are TRBV6-1 and TRBJ2-7; D gene ambiguous. Per the germline V gene, CDR1 is MNHNS and CDR2 is SASEGT. The CDR3 loop spans 10 amino acids. V lost 7 bases, J lost 3 bases, and 4 bases lay in between. The CDR3 sequence: CASKSYEQYF. The CDR3 DNA follows: TGTGCCAGCAAGAGCTACGAGCAGTACTTC.

This clonotype was counted many times. The CDR3 spells CASSSDRTNEKLFF. Here the CDR3 DNA reads TGTGCCAGCAGCTCCGACAGAACTAATGAAAAACTGTTTTTT. The chain combines TRBV11-2 with TRBJ1-4, with a possible D match to TRBD1 (5 bases). CDR1 is SGHAT, CDR2 FQNNGV, per germline. This CDR3 comprises 14 residues. Trimming took 4 bases from V and 1 from J, leaving 7 bases between them. Based on the CDR3 plus reference TRBV11-2 and TRBJ1-4, the full variable domain is EAGVAQSPRYKIIEKRQSVAFWCNPISGHATLYWYQQILGQGPKLLIQFQNNGVVDDSQLPKDRFSAERLKGVDSTLKIQPAKLEDSAVYLCASSSDRTNEKLFFGSGTQLSVL.